The 25 T cell receptor beta chains below all came from one sample that was sequenced in a study of spatial heterogeneity in lung cancer. Time point: sample taken at primary tumor resection. Their antigen targets remain unknown. Study-level results: Tumoral mutation counts were tracked by counts of expanded intratumoral alpha and beta TCRs.

MiXCR, applied by TCRdb to the 5' RACE reads, yields one record per CDR3 protein. The sample records some 100,000 distinct CDR3 sequences, 4% to 4.5% being singletons. Source: lung tumor tissue, taken at surgery. Receptors originate from a male donor with early-stage non-small cell lung cancer.

This clonotype was detected many times. The rearrangement uses TRBV5-7 and TRBJ2-7, with D hard to call. TRBV5-7 is sorted into the ORF group, with uncertain function. The CDR3 spans 14 residues. Trimming took 4 bases from V and 3 from J, leaving 14 bases between them. CDR3 sequence (DNA): TGTGCCAGCAGCAGGTATTCACCGAGCTACGAGCAGTACTTC. It codes for CASSRYSPSYEQYF.

This clonotype has more than one count but fewer than ten. The chain is built from TRBV6-1 and TRBJ1-1; the match to TRBD1 covers 10 bases. Germline V gene data show CDR1 as MNHNS and CDR2 as SASEGT. V shed 5 bases and J 7 bases; nucleotides not matched to a gene: 10. CDR3 length: 15 residues. The CDR3 bases are TGTGCCAGCAGTACCGGGACAGGGGCTGTAGGTGAAGCTTTCTTT. Translating it yields CASSTGTGAVGEAFF.

This clonotype occurred many times. The rearrangement uses TRBV6-5 and TRBJ2-2; 8 bases agree with TRBD1. The CDR3 covers 14 residues. V was pared by 10 bases and J by 0 bases, with 4 bases of the junction left unmatched. Germline V lookup: CDR1 MNHEY, CDR2 SVGAGI. CDR3 coding DNA: TGTGCCACTAGGACAGGGCCGAACACCGGGGAGCTGTTTTTT. Encoded protein: CATRTGPNTGELFF.

This clonotype was seen ten or more times. The chain combines TRBV27 with TRBJ1-2; D ambiguous. CDR3 length: 11 amino acids. CDR1 and CDR2 from the germline V gene are MNHEY and SMNVEV (reference sequence). V was shortened by 5 bases and J by 7 bases, with 8 bases between the two germline ends. The CDR3 loop reads CASSNGLGYTF. The DNA for the CDR3 is TGTGCCAGCAGTAACGGCCTTGGCTACACCTTC.

Comments on this clonotype: Being one base from a much bigger clone, this may be a read error. The chain has TRBV27 and TRBJ1-2, with D uncertain. Germline V gives CDR1 MNHEY, CDR2 SMNVEV (reference sequence). This CDR3 is built from 12 residues. The V end lost 5 bases, the J end lost 4 bases, and 8 bases lay between the germline ends. The CDR3 bases are TGTGCCAGCAGTCGAGGTGTCTATGGCTACACCTTC. Amino acids: CASSRGVYGYTF.

This sequence joins TRBV12-3 or TRBV12-4 and TRBJ2-7, with a weak D call TRBD2 (5 bases). V was pared by 7 bases and J by 2 bases, with 15 bases between. The CDR3 consists of 14 residues. The CDR3, as DNA: TGTGCCAGCACGAGACCCCTGCGGGCCTACGAGCAGTACTTC. This translates into CASTRPLRAYEQYF.

The sample holds a few counts of this clonotype. This rearrangement joins TRBV7-2 to TRBJ2-3; 12 positions match TRBD2. Germline V CDR1 and CDR2: SGHTA, FQGNSA. The V segment lost 10 bases and the J segment 6 bases; nucleotides outside the gene matches: 8. This CDR3 contains 14 residues. CDR3 nucleotide sequence: TGTGCCACCGAGGCGACTAGCGGGAGTGATACGCAGTATTTT. Its protein is CATEATSGSDTQYF.

The rearrangement uses TRBV6-6 and TRBJ2-3; D is unclear. This CDR3 has 13 amino acids. CDR1 and CDR2 (germline): MNHNY, SVGAGI (reference sequence). V lost 0 bases and J 5 bases, leaving 6 bases between the germline ends. CDR3 in amino acids: CASSYSTRDTQYF. CDR3 nucleotides: TGTGCCAGCAGTTACTCGACCAGAGATACGCAGTATTTT.

Ten or more counts support this clonotype. The rearrangement uses TRBV6-5 and TRBJ1-5; D is unclear. Trimming took off 6 bases at V and 7 bases at J, with 10 bases between the two ends. Germline V gene sequence: CDR1 MNHEY, CDR2 SVGAGI. The CDR3 is 12 residues long. The CDR3 DNA follows: TGTGCCAGCAGCACCGGGAGGCAGCCCCAGCATTTT. This encodes CASSTGRQPQHF.

This clonotype was counted many times. The chain employs TRBV12-3 or TRBV12-4 and TRBJ2-4, with a possible D match to TRBD2 (5 bases). Trimming pared 6 bases from V and 3 bases from J, leaving 18 bases between. This CDR3 spans 16 amino acids. CDR3 sequence (DNA): TGTGCCAGCAGCCCATCGGACTCTTCTAGCAAAAACATTCAGTACTTC. Translation: CASSPSDSSSKNIQYF.

This clonotype has at least ten counts. The chain carries TRBV4-2 and TRBJ1-2, with TRBD1 as a possible D gene (5 bases). Germline-derived CDR1 and CDR2 are LGHNA and YNFKEQ. Trimming stripped 0 bases from V and 0 bases from J, with 14 bases between. This CDR3 spans 17 amino acids. This CDR3 is CASSQDVGTEANYGYTF. The CDR3 DNA reads as TGTGCCAGCAGCCAAGATGTAGGGACGGAGGCTAACTATGGCTACACCTTC.

This clonotype showed up many times. The V and J genes are TRBV23-1 and TRBJ2-1; a weak D match, TRBD2 (5 bases). TRBV23-1 is an open reading frame, and its role is uncertain. The V gene lost 2 bases and the J gene lost 2 bases, with 22 bases spanning the gap. The CDR3 sequence is 19 residues long. In nucleotides, the CDR3 is TGCGCCAGCAGTCAACCCCCTAGGGTTACTAGTCCCCCCTACAATGAGCAGTTCTTC. It specifies CASSQPPRVTSPPYNEQFF.

J is TRBJ2-1 and V is TRBV28, with TRBD2 as a possible D gene (6 bases). The CDR3 is made up of 15 amino acids. Trimming shortened V by 3 bases and J by 7 bases, and 16 bases separated the two germline ends. CDR1 MDHEN and CDR2 SYDVKM come from the germline V gene. The CDR3 is CASSFGGVGRNEQFF. CDR3 nucleotide sequence: TGTGCCAGCAGTTTCGGCGGGGTTGGTCGAAATGAGCAGTTCTTC.

The sample holds many counts of this clonotype. The chain carries TRBV29-1 and TRBJ2-7; D possibly matches TRBD1 or TRBD2 (5 bases each). This CDR3 has 13 amino acids. The germline V gene has CDR1 SQVTM and CDR2 ANQGSEA. V lost 4 bases, J lost 4 bases, and 14 bases lay in between. The CDR3 DNA follows: TGCAGCGTTGTCGGGGCTTCCCCATACGAGCAGTACTTC. Its translation is CSVVGASPYEQYF.

This clonotype was detected only a few times. The J gene is TRBJ1-2, the V gene TRBV30; TRBD1 matches at 9 bases. CDR1 and CDR2 (germline): GTSNPN, SVGIG (reference sequence). The length of the CDR3 is 14 residues. Trimming at V came to 2 bases and at J to 3 bases, leaving 4 bases not matched to a gene. CDR3 loop: CAWSPQGAYYGYTF. In DNA form, the CDR3 reads TGTGCCTGGAGTCCACAGGGGGCGTACTATGGCTACACCTTC.

The chain joins TRBV27 to TRBJ2-5; no clear D. Looked up from germline, CDR1 is MNHEY and CDR2 is SMNVEV (reference sequence). The CDR3 covers 11 residues. Trimming took 8 bases from V and 0 from J, leaving 4 bases between them. CDR3 sequence: CASPYQETQYF. The CDR3 bases are TGTGCCAGCCCGTACCAAGAGACCCAGTACTTC.

The table lists this clonotype with many counts. The chain recombines TRBV11-2 with TRBJ1-4; D may be TRBD1 (6 bases). Trimming removed 4 bases at V and 7 bases at J, with 16 bases between. The germline gives CDR1 SGHAT, CDR2 FQNNGV. The CDR3 runs to 15 residues. The CDR3 coding sequence is TGTGCCAGCAGCTGGGGGGGCTGGACGAGTGAAAAACTGTTTTTT. This encodes CASSWGGWTSEKLFF.

The chain uses TRBV28 and TRBJ2-5, with D unclear. This CDR3 region has 10 residues. Trimming pared 7 bases from V and 11 bases from J, leaving 11 bases between. Germline-derived CDR1 and CDR2 are MDHEN and SYDVKM. CDR3 sequence reads: CASNLNPQYF. The DNA of the CDR3 is TGTGCCAGCAACCTCAATCCACAGTACTTC.

Many counts were recorded for this clonotype. V usage is TRBV28 and J usage is TRBJ2-6, with TRBD1 matching over 7 bases. CDR3 length equals 15 residues. Germline assignment: CDR1 MDHEN and CDR2 SYDVKM. Trimming cost V 6 bases and J 2 bases; bases outside gene matches: 4. The CDR3 region is CASRPTGAGANVLTF. The CDR3 DNA sequence: TGTGCCAGCAGACCTACAGGGGCTGGGGCCAACGTCCTGACTTTC.

The chain links TRBV7-6 to TRBJ2-7, with 12 bases matching TRBD2. Unmatched junction bases numbered 12, after V lost 5 bases and J lost 4 bases. The germline gives CDR1 SGHVS, CDR2 FNYEAQ. CDR3 length: 17 amino acids. The CDR3 protein is CASSLYPRGTSGYEQYF. CDR3 sequence (DNA): TGTGCCAGCAGCCTTTACCCTAGGGGGACTAGCGGGTACGAGCAGTACTTC. The full variable domain, completed using reference TRBV7-6 and TRBJ2-7, is GAGVSQSPRYKVTKRGQDVALRCDPISGHVSLYWYRQALGQGPEFLTYFNYEAQQDKSGLPNDRFSAERPEGSISTLTIQRTEQRDSAMYRCASSLYPRGTSGYEQYFGPGTRLTVT.

In its sample, this clonotype was seen many times. V is TRBV25-1 and J is TRBJ1-1; unclear D gene. The CDR3 totals 13 residues. V lost 6 bases to trimming and J lost 2 bases, with 10 bases between them. The V gene's germline CDR1 is MGHDK and CDR2 SYGVNS. The CDR3 sequence: CASSVQPNTEAFF. CDR3 in DNA: TGTGCCAGCAGCGTACAGCCTAACACTGAAGCTTTCTTT.

At least ten counts were recorded for this clonotype. A junction boundary mismatches the germline segment, possibly from a read error. V is TRBV6-1 and J is TRBJ2-7; a weak D match, TRBD2 (6 bases). Per germline, CDR1 MNHNS and CDR2 SASEGT. The CDR3 sequence is 12 residues long. CDR3 sequence reads: CASSGQLAIRGF. CDR3 coding DNA: TGTGCCAGCAGTGGACAGCTGGCAATCCGGGGGTTC.

Ten or more counts support this clonotype. V gene TRBV7-9 combines with J gene TRBJ2-3; D is perhaps TRBD1 (6 bases). The germline CDR1 and CDR2 sequences are SEHNR and FQNEAQ (reference sequence). The CDR3 consists of 14 residues. V was clipped by 5 bases and J by 3 bases, with 12 bases between them. This CDR3 reads CASSRIQGTDTQYF. CDR3 nucleotide sequence: TGTGCCAGCAGCCGCATCCAGGGGACAGATACGCAGTATTTT.

The V call is TRBV6-1, the J call TRBJ1-5; TRBD1 agrees at 7 bases. V dropped 8 bases and J dropped 5; count of bases not matched to a gene: 6. The CDR3 extends over 13 amino acids. Germline CDR1 reads MNHNS; CDR2 reads SASEGT. The CDR3, as DNA: TGTGCCAGCGGGGGACAGCCGTATCAGCCCCAGCATTTT. It codes for CASGGQPYQPQHF.

This clonotype was recorded at least ten times. The genes are TRBV9 and TRBJ2-3, with 9 bases lining up with TRBD2. The CDR3 is 18 amino acids. Germline-derived CDR1 and CDR2 are SGDLS and YYNGEE. The V and J ends lost 1 base and 5 bases, in that order; junction bases with no gene match: 14. The CDR3, as DNA: TGTGCCAGCAGCGTAATACGGACAGGACGCGGGAGGGAAGATACGCAGTATTTT. Protein product: CASSVIRTGRGREDTQYF.